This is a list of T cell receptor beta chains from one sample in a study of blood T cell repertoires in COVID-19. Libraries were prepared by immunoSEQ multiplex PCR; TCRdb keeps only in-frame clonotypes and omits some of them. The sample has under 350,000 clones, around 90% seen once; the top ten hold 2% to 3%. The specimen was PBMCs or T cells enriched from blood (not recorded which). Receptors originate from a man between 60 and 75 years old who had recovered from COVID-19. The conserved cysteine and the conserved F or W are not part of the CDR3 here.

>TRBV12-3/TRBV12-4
ASSFTAGTEAF
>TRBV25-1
ASSELTGPSGIQY
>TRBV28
ASSLLQHNEQF
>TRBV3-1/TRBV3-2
ASTTASSYEQY
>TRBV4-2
ASSPPGSGGYT
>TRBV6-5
ASSSRENSPLH
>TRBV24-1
ATSDLADTGELF
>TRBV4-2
ASNQAGRGGLDNEQF
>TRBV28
ASSFLAPSYNEQF
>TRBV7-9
ASSTRVPGRVYNEQF
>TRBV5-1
ASSLPGQPYEQY
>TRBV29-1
SVVESGRNTGELF
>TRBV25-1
ASSESPGQGGYEQY
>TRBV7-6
ASSLGTSSAYEQY
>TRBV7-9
ASSLGPGAVLETQY
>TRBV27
ASSRAGGALGNTIY
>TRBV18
ASSPQYTGDSNTEAF
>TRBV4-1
ASSQAGQGAFGYT
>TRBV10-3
AISGGTGLYNEQF
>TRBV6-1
ASSDLRDRDQPQH
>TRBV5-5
ASSLRLAFGTQY
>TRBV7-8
ASSFGTLGEQY
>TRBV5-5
ASSLMVNTEAF
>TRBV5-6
ASSKTPGGPYEQY
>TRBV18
ASSPPEGGWRNTGELF
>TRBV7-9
ASSGLGVLTDTQY
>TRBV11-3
ASSLGLAGEQF
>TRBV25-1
ASSAGRNFAGETQY
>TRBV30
AWGKPQH
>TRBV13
ASSRGGQGSQPQH
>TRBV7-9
ASRSTGNGNTIY
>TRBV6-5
ASSPRGASTDTQY
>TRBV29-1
SVGGSSYEQY
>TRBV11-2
ASSLSFLTGLNTEAF
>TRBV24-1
ATSVRGVTNEKLF
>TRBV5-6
ASSSRQFGYEQY
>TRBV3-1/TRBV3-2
ASSLNSEQY
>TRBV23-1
ASSQLATSFGRTNQPQH
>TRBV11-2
ASSNLNEQF
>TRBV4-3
ASSQDGGREANEKLF
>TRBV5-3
ARSFELLLYEQY
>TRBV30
AGRGPANYGYT
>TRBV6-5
ASSYSRQGANEQF
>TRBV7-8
ASSTSRGYQETQY
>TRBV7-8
ASSLGRTSGNRDTQY
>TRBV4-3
ASSQAQNYGYT
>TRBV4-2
ASSRDREPEAF
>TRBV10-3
AISGGTGDYDEQY
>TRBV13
ASSAAGNGYT
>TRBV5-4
ASSFWATYNSPLH
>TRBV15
ATSGRTALNTEAF
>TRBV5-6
ASSLARGYEQY
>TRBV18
ASSPSGQRGEKLF
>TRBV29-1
SVEMRISGANVLT
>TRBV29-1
SVEETGDINQPQH
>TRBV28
ASSLWLGPGGGELF
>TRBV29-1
SVSQSSFYEQY
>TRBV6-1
ASSEWAYEQY
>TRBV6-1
ASSEALEAAYGYT
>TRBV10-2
ASSDGVGRWTRNSPLH